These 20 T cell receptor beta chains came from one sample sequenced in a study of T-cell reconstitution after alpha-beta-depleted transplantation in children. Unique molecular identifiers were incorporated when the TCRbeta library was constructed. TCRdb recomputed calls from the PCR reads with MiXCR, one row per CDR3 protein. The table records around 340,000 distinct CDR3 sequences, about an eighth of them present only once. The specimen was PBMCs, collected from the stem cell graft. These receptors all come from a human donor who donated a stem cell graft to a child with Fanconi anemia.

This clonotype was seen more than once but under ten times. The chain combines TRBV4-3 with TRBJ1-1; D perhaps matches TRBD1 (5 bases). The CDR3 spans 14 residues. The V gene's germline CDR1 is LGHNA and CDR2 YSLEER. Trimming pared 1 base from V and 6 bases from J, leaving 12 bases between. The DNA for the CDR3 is TGCGCCAGCAGCCAAGTGTCAGGGATCGCTGAAGCTTTCTTT. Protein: CASSQVSGIAEAFF.

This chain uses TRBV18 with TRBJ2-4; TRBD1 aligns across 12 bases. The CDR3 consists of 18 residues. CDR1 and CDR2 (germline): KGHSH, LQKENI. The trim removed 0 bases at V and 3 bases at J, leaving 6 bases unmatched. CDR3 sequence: CASSPPGTGGSGKNIQYF. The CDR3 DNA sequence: TGTGCCAGCTCACCACCTGGGACAGGGGGCTCGGGCAAAAACATTCAGTACTTC.

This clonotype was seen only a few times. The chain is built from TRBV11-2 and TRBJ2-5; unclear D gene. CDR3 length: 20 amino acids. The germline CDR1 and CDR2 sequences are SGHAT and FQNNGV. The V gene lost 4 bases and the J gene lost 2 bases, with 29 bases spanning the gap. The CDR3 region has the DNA TGTGCCAGCAGCTCCAACCCCTCTTCGTCATTTCGAGGCCTACAAGAGACCCAGTACTTC. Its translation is CASSSNPSSSFRGLQETQYF.

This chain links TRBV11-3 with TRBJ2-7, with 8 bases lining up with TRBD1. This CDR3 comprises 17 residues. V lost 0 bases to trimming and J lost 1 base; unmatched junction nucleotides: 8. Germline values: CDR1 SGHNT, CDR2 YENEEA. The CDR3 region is CASSLEPGTGESYEQYV. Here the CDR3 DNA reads TGTGCCAGCAGCTTAGAACCCGGGACAGGCGAATCCTACGAGCAGTACGTC.

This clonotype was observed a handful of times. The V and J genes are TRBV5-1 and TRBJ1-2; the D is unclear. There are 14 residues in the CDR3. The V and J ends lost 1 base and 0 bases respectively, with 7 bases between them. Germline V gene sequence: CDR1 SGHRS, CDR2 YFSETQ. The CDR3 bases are TGCGCCAGCAGCTTGTTAACGGCTAACTATGGCTACACCTTC. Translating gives CASSLLTANYGYTF.

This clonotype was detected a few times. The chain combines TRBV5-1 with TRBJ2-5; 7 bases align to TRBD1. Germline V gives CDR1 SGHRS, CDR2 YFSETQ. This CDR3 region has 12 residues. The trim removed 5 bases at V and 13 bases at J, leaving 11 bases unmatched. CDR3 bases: TGCGCCAGCAGTTTACCGCCGGGACAGATGTACTTC. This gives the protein CASSLPPGQMYF.

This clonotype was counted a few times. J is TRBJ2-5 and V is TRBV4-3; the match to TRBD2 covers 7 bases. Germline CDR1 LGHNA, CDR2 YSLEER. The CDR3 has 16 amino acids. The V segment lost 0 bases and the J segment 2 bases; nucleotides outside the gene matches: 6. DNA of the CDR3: TGCGCCAGCAGCCAAGATTTGGCGGGGGTACAAGAGACCCAGTACTTC. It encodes CASSQDLAGVQETQYF.

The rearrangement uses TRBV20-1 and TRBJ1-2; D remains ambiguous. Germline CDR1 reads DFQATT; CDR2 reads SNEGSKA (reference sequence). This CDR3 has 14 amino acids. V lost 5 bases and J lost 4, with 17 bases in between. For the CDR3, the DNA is TGCAGTGCTGGAACCGGGGAACAGCCCTATGGCTACACCTTC. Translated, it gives CSAGTGEQPYGYTF.

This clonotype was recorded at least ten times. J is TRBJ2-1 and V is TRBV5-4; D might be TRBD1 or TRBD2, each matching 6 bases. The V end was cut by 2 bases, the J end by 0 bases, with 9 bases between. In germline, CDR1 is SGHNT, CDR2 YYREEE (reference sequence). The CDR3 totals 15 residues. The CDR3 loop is CASSFGGPSYNEQFF. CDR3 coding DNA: TGTGCCAGCAGCTTCGGGGGCCCCTCCTACAATGAGCAGTTCTTC.

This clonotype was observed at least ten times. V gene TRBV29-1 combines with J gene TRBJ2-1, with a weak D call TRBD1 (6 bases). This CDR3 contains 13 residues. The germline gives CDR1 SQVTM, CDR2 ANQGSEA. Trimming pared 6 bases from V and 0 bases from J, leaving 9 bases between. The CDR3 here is CSVGQSSYNEQFF. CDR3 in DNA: TGCAGCGTAGGACAGAGCTCCTACAATGAGCAGTTCTTC.

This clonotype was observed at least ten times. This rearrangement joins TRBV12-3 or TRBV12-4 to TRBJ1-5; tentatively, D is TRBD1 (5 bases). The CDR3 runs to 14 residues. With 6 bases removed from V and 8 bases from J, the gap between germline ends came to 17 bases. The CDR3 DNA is TGTGCCAGCAGCTCCGGGGCCCGGGGGGAGCCCCAGCATTTT. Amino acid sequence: CASSSGARGEPQHF.

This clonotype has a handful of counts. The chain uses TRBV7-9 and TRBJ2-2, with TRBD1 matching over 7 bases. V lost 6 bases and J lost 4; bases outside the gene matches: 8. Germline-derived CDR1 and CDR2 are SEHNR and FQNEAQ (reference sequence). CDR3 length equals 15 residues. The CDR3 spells CASSYRGWGTGELFF. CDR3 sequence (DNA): TGTGCCAGCAGTTACAGGGGATGGGGCACCGGGGAGCTGTTTTTT.

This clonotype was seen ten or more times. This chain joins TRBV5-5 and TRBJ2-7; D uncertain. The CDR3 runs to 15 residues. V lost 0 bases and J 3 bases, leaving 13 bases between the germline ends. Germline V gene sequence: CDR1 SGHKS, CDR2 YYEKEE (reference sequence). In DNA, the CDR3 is TGTGCCAGCAGCTTGGTAAATGACCCGCGCTACGAGCAGTACGTC. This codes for CASSLVNDPRYEQYV.

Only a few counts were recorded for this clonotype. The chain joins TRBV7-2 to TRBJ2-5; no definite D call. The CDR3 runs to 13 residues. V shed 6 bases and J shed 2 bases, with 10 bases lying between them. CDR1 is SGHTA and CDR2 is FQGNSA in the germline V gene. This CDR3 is CASSQELQETQYF. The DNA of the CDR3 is TGTGCCAGCAGTCAGGAGTTACAAGAGACCCAGTACTTC.

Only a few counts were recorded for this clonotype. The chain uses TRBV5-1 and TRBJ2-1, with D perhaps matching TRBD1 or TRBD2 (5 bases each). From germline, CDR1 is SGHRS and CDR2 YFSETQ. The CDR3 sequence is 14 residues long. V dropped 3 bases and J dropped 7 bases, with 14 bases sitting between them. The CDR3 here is CASSSVARGNEQFF. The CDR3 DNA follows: TGCGCCAGCAGCTCCGTCGCGAGGGGAAATGAGCAGTTCTTC.

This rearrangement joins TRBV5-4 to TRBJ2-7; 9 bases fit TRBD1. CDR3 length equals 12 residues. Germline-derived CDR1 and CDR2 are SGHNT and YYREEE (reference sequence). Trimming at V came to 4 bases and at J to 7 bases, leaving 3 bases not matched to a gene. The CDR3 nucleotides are TGTGCCAGCAGCCCGGGACAGGGAGAGCAGTACGTC. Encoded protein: CASSPGQGEQYV.

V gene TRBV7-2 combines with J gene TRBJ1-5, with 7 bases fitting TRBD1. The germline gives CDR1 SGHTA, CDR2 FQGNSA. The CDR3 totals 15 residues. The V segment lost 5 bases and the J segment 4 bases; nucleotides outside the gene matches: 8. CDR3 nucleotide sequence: TGTGCCAGCAGCCCGGTACAGGGGAAAAATCAGCCCCAGCATTTT. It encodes CASSPVQGKNQPQHF. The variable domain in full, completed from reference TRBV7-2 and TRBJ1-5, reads GAGVSQSPSNKVTEKGKDVELRCDPISGHTALYWYRQSLGQGLEFLIYFQGNSAPDKSGLPSDRFSAERTGGSVSTLTIQRTQQEDSAVYLCASSPVQGKNQPQHFGDGTRLSIL.

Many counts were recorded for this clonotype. CDR3 amino acids: CASSTAFTEAFF. CDR3 coding DNA: TGTGCCAGCAGTACAGCTTTCACTGAAGCTTTCTTT. The V gene is TRBV12-3 or TRBV12-4, the J gene TRBJ1-1; D ambiguous. The CDR3 is made up of 12 amino acids. Trimming took off 5 bases at V and 4 bases at J, with 8 bases between the two ends.

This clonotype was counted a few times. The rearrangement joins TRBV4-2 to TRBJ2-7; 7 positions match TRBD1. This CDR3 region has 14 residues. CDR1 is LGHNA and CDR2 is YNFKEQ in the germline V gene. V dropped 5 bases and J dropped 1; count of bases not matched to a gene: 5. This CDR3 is CASSLDRVSYEQYF. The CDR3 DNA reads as TGTGCCAGCAGCTTAGACAGGGTTTCCTACGAGCAGTACTTC.

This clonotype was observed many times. CDR3 in DNA: TGTGCCAGCAGTCCGAGTCCGGTCGGTGAGCAGTTCTTC. It encodes CASSPSPVGEQFF. The rearrangement joins TRBV12-3 or TRBV12-4 to TRBJ2-1; D ambiguous. CDR3 length: 13 residues. The V end was cut by 5 bases, the J end by 9 bases, with 14 bases between.